This T cell receptor (beta chain) comes out of a study of T cell responses to AZD1222 COVID-19 vaccine. Study-level points and caveats: It was only a handful of AZD1222 recipients who were seropositive at baseline. Repertoire collection took place solely once the T cell response had peaked. Females outnumbered males among donors, who were mostly white British; clonal diversity was possibly underestimated.

The protocol was immunoSEQ multiplex PCR, while the TCRdb copy is restricted to in-frame clones and leaves out a portion. The sample holds some 74,000 clones, over 75% seen once. Germline trimming cut 8 bases from V and 6 bases from J; bases unmatched to any gene: 9. Looked up from germline, CDR1 is KGHSH and CDR2 is LQKENI. This CDR3 spans 14 amino acids. About this clone: Its antigen is currently unknown.

The sequencing used peripheral blood, collected on day 0 of AZD1222 vaccination. This chain links TRBV18 with TRBJ1-5; 8 bases agree with TRBD1. The TCR sequence derives from an adult in good health. The CDR3 sequence is CASGTGQGGQPQHF. DNA of the CDR3: TGTGCCAGCGGAACTGGACAGGGCGGTCAGCCCCAGCATTTT.